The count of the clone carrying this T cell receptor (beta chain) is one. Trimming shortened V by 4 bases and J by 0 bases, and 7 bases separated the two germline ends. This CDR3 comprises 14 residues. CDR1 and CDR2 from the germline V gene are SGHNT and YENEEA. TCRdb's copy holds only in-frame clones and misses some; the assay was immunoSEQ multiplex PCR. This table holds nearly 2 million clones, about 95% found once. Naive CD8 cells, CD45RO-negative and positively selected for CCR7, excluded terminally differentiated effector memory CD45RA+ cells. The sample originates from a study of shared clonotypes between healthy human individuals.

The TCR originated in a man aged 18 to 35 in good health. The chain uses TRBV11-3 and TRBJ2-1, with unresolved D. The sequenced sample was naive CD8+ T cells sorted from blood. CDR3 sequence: CASSSTGSYNEQFF. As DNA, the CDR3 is TGTGCCAGCAGCTCGACGGGCTCCTACAATGAGCAGTTCTTC.